The rows below give T cell receptor beta chains drawn from one sample of a study of blood T cells in healthy people across ages. MiXCR was run by TCRdb on the 5' RACE reads, yielding one entry per CDR3 protein. Here the sample spans around 1.7 million distinct CDR3 sequences, about 28% being singletons. The sequenced material came from blood. All receptors derive from a woman aged 25 to 39 in good health. The CDR3 runs from the conserved cysteine through the conserved F or W. Clone sizes are given selectively: once, few, many, or a class where the clone is expanded.

v_gene	abundance	CDR3aa
TRBV20-1	few	CSASGGPEKLFF
TRBV5-1	.	CASNFDGGRDNEQFF
TRBV12-5	few	CASVDGGINQPQHF
TRBV28	few	CASSFGDRDNSPLHF
TRBV9	many	CASSVDPSGFASYNEQFF
TRBV20-1	.	CSSPLLAGDNEQFF
TRBV6-5	few	CASSPSGGPENEQYF
TRBV6-6	.	CASSSHREGGYTF
TRBV20-1	.	CSARSTSGWSYNEQFF
TRBV25-1	.	CASSQQSDEKLFF
TRBV6-6	once	CASSSINQGAREQFF
TRBV7-2	.	CASSASRGGISSYNGQFF
TRBV29-1	many	CSAPWGYTF
TRBV30	.	CAWTPTGGSPEQYF
TRBV12-3/TRBV12-4	few	CASQQRTTDTQYF
TRBV7-9	once	CASGGQGSYGYTF
TRBV21-1	.	CTSSKEAGAFGAYEQYF
TRBV7-8	many	CASSFSGRGGRNYEQYF
TRBV7-2	.	CASSSDYRSLYNEQFF
TRBV3-1	.	CASSLLGDQIYEQYF
TRBV7-3	.	CASSPGPGYTGELFF
TRBV20-1	few	CSAITGDQPQHF
TRBV20-1	.	CSASRLAGGCNEQFF
TRBV20-1	few	CSARDLKGVYYGYTF
TRBV4-1	.	CASSQTGGSALTF
TRBV9	few	CASSAPGLAISEQFF
TRBV7-2	.	CASSLGLAVTQYF
TRBV7-8	many	CASSFRMTALYGYTF
TRBV6-5	.	CASSSTKAGGPDTQYF
TRBV28	.	CASSPGAGGNTEAFF